These 20 T cell receptor beta chains were all obtained from the same sample, sequenced in a study of neoadjuvant anti-PD-1 for oral cavity cancer. Clones were sequenced by immunoSEQ multiplex PCR, and TCRdb holds only the in-frame ones, with some missing. This sample yields 30,000 to 40,000 clones, of which about 87% are seen a single time; 3.5% belongs to the top ten. The specimen was PBMCs, collected before nivolumab (anti-PD-1) treatment. The source of these receptors is a person between 40 and 85 years old with oral cavity squamous cell carcinoma.

The J gene is TRBJ1-1, the V gene TRBV10-3, with TRBD1 identical over 8 bases. The germline gives CDR1 ENHRY, CDR2 SYGVKD. J gave up 0 bases and V 2 bases, and 8 bases lay outside the gene matches. The CDR3 consists of 17 residues. CDR3 coding DNA: TGTGCCATCAGTGAGCCGACAGGGGCGGGAATGAACACTGAAGCTTTCTTT. It encodes CAISEPTGAGMNTEAFF.

The V and J genes are TRBV7-2 and TRBJ1-2; D remains ambiguous. The CDR3 is 13 amino acids. Looked up from germline, CDR1 is SGHTA and CDR2 is FQGNSA. V was pared by 6 bases and J by 2 bases, with 10 bases between. The CDR3: CASRPVTNYGYTF. The CDR3 coding sequence is TGTGCCAGCAGACCAGTAACCAACTATGGCTACACCTTC. The full variable domain, with the rest looked up from reference TRBV7-2 and TRBJ1-2, is GAGVSQSPSNKVTEKGKDVELRCDPISGHTALYWYRQSLGQGLEFLIYFQGNSAPDKSGLPSDRFSAERTGGSVSTLTIQRTQQEDSAVYLCASRPVTNYGYTFGSGTRLTVV.

The chain joins TRBV27 to TRBJ1-5, with D perhaps TRBD1 (5 bases). Germline CDR1 reads MNHEY; CDR2 reads SMNVEV (reference sequence). The V and J ends lost 2 bases and 5 bases respectively, with 7 bases between them. The CDR3 runs to 13 residues. The CDR3 loop reads CASSLGGYQPQHF. In DNA form, the CDR3 reads TGTGCCAGCAGTTTAGGGGGGTATCAGCCCCAGCATTTT.

V usage is TRBV9 and J usage is TRBJ2-7; 8 bases are a match to TRBD1. The junction had 6 bases not matched to a gene; V was cut back by 4 bases and J by 3 bases. Germline V gene sequence: CDR1 SGDLS, CDR2 YYNGEE. CDR3 length: 14 amino acids. This chain's CDR3 is CASSKDRVGYEQYF. CDR3 DNA: TGTGCCAGCAGCAAGGACAGGGTTGGCTACGAGCAGTACTTC.

The chain is built from TRBV5-4 and TRBJ1-2; D is ambiguous. V lost 4 bases to trimming and J lost 5 bases, with 12 bases between them. The CDR3 sequence is 13 residues long. Germline values: CDR1 SGHNT, CDR2 YYREEE (reference sequence). CDR3 nucleotides: TGTGCCAGCAGCCCGGACGGAGATTATGGCTACACCTTC. Its protein product is CASSPDGDYGYTF. Looking up the rest from reference TRBV5-4 and TRBJ1-2 gives the full variable domain: ETGVTQSPTHLIKTRGQQVTLRCSSQSGHNTVSWYQQALGQGPQFIFQYYREEENGRGNFPPRFSGLQFPNYSSELNVNALELDDSALYLCASSPDGDYGYTFGSGTRLTVV.

CDR3 in amino acids: CASSPPGQGAFEQYF. The CDR3 DNA reads as TGTGCCAGCTCACCACCGGGACAGGGGGCGTTCGAGCAGTACTTC. The chain has TRBV18 and TRBJ2-7, with 12 bases fitting TRBD1. Germline lookup yields CDR1 KGHSH and CDR2 LQKENI. CDR3 length: 15 residues. J gave up 6 bases and V 0 bases, and 3 bases lay outside the gene matches.

The V and J genes are TRBV19 and TRBJ2-3, with 8 nucleotides matching TRBD2. The V segment lost 7 bases and the J segment 1 base; nucleotides outside the gene matches: 7. The germline gives CDR1 LNHDA, CDR2 SQIVND (reference sequence). The CDR3 extends over 15 amino acids. The CDR3 bases are TGTGCCAGTAAATGGCGGGGGGCCCGCACAGATACGCAGTATTTT. Amino acid sequence: CASKWRGARTDTQYF.

This rearrangement joins TRBV30 to TRBJ2-5; 9 bases are shared with TRBD2. The CDR3 consists of 15 residues. V shed 1 base, J shed 5 bases, and the junction held 8 bases outside the gene matches. Germline CDR1 and CDR2: GTSNPN and SVGIG (reference sequence). DNA for the CDR3: TGTGCCTGGAGTGGGCCTCGGCGGGGGGGGGAGACCCAGTACTTC. This translates into CAWSGPRRGGETQYF.

V is TRBV6-4 and J is TRBJ1-2, with TRBD1 identical over 9 bases. V gave up 5 bases and J gave up 7 bases; unmatched junction bases: 5. The germline V gene encodes CDR1 MRHNA and CDR2 SNTAGT. The CDR3 extends over 13 amino acids. The CDR3 sequence: CASSRTGVGGYTF. CDR3 bases: TGTGCCAGCAGTCGGACAGGGGTGGGTGGCTACACCTTC.

V is TRBV7-6 and J is TRBJ1-6, with D unresolved. Looked up from germline, CDR1 is SGHVS and CDR2 is FNYEAQ. This CDR3 spans 15 amino acids. The ends were cut back, 5 bases at V and 17 bases at J, with 25 bases in the middle. The CDR3 spells CASSPLTRPESPVHF. The CDR3 bases are TGTGCCAGCAGCCCGTTGACAAGACCAGAGTCACCGGTCCACTTT. The full variable domain, its missing parts supplied by reference TRBV7-6 and TRBJ1-6, is GAGVSQSPRYKVTKRGQDVALRCDPISGHVSLYWYRQALGQGPEFLTYFNYEAQQDKSGLPNDRFSAERPEGSISTLTIQRTEQRDSAMYRCASSPLTRPESPVHFGNGTRLTVT.

The chain uses TRBV6-6 and TRBJ1-2; 11 nucleotides agree with TRBD1. Losses at the gene ends were 7 bases for V and 4 bases for J; bases not matched to a gene: 8. The CDR3 is made up of 15 amino acids. Germline CDR1 reads MNHNY; CDR2 reads SVGAGI (reference sequence). CDR3 nucleotides: TGTGCCAGCAACATCGGACAGGGGGCAAGCTATGGCTACACCTTC. Its protein is CASNIGQGASYGYTF.

This clone was seen a handful of times. V gene TRBV10-2 combines with J gene TRBJ2-2, with D possibly being TRBD1 (5 bases). CDR1 is WSHSY and CDR2 is SAAADI in the germline V gene. Trimming pared 6 bases from V and 0 bases from J, leaving 8 bases between. The CDR3 extends over 14 amino acids. CDR3 region: CASRGRSNTGELFF. The DNA of the CDR3 is TGCGCCAGCAGGGGGCGTTCGAACACCGGGGAGCTGTTTTTT.

The chain joins TRBV10-1 to TRBJ1-1; 7 bases agree with TRBD1. This CDR3 spans 13 amino acids. V gave up 2 bases and J gave up 4 bases; unmatched junction bases: 1. Germline CDR1 and CDR2: WNHNN and SYGVQD (reference sequence). In DNA, the CDR3 is TGCGCCAGCAGTGAGACAGGGGCCACTGAAGCTTTCTTT. The encoded protein is CASSETGATEAFF.

The chain employs TRBV5-4 and TRBJ2-5; a weak D match, TRBD1 (5 bases). Germline V gives CDR1 SGHNT, CDR2 YYREEE (reference sequence). V dropped 0 bases and J dropped 4 bases, with 7 bases sitting between them. The length of the CDR3 is 13 residues. The CDR3 coding sequence is TGTGCCAGCAGCTTGGATCAGGGAGAGACCCAGTACTTC. Its translation: CASSLDQGETQYF.

This sequence joins TRBV7-2 and TRBJ2-3, with D perhaps given as TRBD1 or TRBD2 (5 bases each). The V end was cut by 7 bases, the J end by 6 bases, with 14 bases between. This CDR3 spans 13 amino acids. The germline CDR1 and CDR2 sequences are SGHTA and FQGNSA. The CDR3 is CASTSGLSDTQYF. The CDR3 bases are TGTGCCAGCACCTCGGGGCTAAGTGATACGCAGTATTTT.

The chain joins TRBV7-2 to TRBJ2-7; 9 nucleotides align to TRBD1. Germline values: CDR1 SGHTA, CDR2 FQGNSA. The CDR3 consists of 15 residues. V shed 4 bases, J shed 5 bases, and the junction held 9 bases outside the gene matches. CDR3 DNA sequence: TGTGCCAGCAGCTCTCGTTCCGGGACAGGGAACGAGCAGTACTTC. Translation gives CASSSRSGTGNEQYF.

The chain uses TRBV11-2 and TRBJ2-5; 11 bases align to TRBD2. V lost 1 base, J lost 4 bases, and 5 bases stayed unmatched. CDR3 size: 16 residues. Germline V gives CDR1 SGHAT, CDR2 FQNNGV. The CDR3 here is CASSLVAGGSVETQYF. The CDR3 DNA reads TGTGCCAGCAGCTTAGTAGCGGGGGGGTCTGTAGAGACCCAGTACTTC.

The gene calls are TRBV5-1 and TRBJ2-7; D not certain. The CDR3 extends over 12 amino acids. Trimming removed 0 bases at V and 3 bases at J, with 4 bases between. Germline CDR1 and CDR2: SGHRS and YFSETQ. CDR3 in amino acids: CASSLGNYEQYF. Here the CDR3 DNA reads TGCGCCAGCAGCTTGGGCAACTACGAGCAGTACTTC.

The chain joins TRBV19 to TRBJ1-5, with D perhaps TRBD1 (5 bases). The CDR3 runs to 15 residues. Germline CDR1 LNHDA, CDR2 SQIVND (reference sequence). The V end was cut by 5 bases, the J end by 0 bases, with 11 bases between. CDR3 loop: CASSPDTYSNQPQHF. CDR3 nucleotides: TGTGCCAGTAGTCCGGACACATATAGCAATCAGCCCCAGCATTTT.

V usage is TRBV19 and J usage is TRBJ2-3, with TRBD2 identical over 8 bases. The CDR3 is 15 amino acids. The germline V gene has CDR1 LNHDA and CDR2 SQIVND (reference sequence). V was clipped by 4 bases and J by 3 bases; unmatched bases: 6. CDR3 sequence: CASSKVLAVTDTQYF. CDR3 DNA: TGTGCCAGTAGTAAGGTACTAGCGGTAACAGATACGCAGTATTTT.